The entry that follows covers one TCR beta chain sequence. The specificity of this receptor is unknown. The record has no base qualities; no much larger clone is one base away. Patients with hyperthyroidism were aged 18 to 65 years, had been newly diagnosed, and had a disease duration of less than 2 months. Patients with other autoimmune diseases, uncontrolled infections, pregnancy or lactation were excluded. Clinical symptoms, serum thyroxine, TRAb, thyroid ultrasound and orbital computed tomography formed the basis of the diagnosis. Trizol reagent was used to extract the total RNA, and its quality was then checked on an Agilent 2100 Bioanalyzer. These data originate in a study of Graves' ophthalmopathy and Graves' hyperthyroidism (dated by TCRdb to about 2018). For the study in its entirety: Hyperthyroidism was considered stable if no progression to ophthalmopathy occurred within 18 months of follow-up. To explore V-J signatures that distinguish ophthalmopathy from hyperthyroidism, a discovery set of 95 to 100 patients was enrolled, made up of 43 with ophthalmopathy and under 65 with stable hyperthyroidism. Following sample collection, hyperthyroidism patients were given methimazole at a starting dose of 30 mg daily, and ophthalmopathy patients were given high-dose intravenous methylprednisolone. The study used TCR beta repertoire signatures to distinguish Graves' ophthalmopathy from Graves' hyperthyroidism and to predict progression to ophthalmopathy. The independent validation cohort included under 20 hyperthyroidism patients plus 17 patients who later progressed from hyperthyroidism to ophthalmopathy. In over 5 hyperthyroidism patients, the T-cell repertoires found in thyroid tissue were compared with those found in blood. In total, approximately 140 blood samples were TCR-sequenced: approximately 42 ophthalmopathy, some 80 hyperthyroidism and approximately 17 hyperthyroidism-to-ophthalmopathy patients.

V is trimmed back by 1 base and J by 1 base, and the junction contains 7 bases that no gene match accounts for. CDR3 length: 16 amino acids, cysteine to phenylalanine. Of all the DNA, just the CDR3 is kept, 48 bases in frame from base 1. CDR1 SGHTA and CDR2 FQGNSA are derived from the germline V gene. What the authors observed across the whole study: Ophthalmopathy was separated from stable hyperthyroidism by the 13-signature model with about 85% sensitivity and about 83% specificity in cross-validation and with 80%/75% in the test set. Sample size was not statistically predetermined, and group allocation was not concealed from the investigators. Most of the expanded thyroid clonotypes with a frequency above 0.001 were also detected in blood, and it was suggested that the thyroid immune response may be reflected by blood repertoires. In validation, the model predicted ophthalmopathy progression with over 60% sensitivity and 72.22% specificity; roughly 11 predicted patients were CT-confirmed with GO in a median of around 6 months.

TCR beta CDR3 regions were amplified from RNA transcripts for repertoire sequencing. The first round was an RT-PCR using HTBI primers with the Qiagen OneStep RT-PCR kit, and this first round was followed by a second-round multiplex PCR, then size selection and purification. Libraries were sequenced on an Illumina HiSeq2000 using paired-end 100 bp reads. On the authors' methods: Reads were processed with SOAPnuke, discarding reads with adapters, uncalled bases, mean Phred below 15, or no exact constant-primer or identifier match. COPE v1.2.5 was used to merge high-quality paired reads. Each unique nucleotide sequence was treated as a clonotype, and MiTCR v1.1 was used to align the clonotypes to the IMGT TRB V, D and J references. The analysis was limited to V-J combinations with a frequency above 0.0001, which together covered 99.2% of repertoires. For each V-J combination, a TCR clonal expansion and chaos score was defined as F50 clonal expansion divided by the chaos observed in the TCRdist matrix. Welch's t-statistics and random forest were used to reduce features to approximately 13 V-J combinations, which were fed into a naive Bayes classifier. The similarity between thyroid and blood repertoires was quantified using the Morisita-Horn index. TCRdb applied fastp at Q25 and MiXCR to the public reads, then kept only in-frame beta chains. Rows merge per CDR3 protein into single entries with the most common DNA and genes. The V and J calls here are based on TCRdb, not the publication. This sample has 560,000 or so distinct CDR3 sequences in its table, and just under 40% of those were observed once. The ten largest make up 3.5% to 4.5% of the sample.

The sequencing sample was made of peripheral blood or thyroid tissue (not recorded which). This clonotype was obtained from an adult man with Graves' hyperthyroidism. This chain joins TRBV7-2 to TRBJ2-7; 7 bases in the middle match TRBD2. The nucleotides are TGTGCCAGCAGCTTAGTGGTAGCGGGTAGTTCCTACGAGCAGTACTTC. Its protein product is CASSLVVAGSSYEQYF.